One sample yielded the 22 T cell receptor beta chains listed below, sequenced in a study of identical twins (dated by TCRdb to the mid-2010s). The protocol used for the library was 5' RACE. Sequenced on an Illumina HiSeq 2000. TCRdb itself trimmed the public reads at Q25 with fastp, ran MiXCR and retained productive beta chains. Each CDR3 protein gets just one entry, which takes the most common genes and DNA from the rows behind it. This sample holds some 630,000 distinct CDR3 sequences; roughly 6.6% were observed only once. Of the sample, roughly 1.6% falls within the top ten clones. These data also formed part of another study, on yellow fever vaccine responses in identical twins.

The sequencing sample was made of PBMCs. The source is a young woman in good health.

V usage is TRBV6-5 and J usage is TRBJ2-3; 10 bases agree with TRBD2. The germline V gene has CDR1 MNHEY and CDR2 SVGAGI. The CDR3 spans 17 residues. Trimming removed 2 bases from V and 2 bases from J; junction bases left unmatched: 7. CDR3 coding DNA: TGTGCCAGCAGTTACGAGGCTAGCGGGGGAACCACAGATACGCAGTATTTT. This gives the protein CASSYEASGGTTDTQYF.

This clonotype was observed at least ten times. CDR3 coding DNA: TGCGCCAGCAGCCTCGATGGCTCCTACGAGCAGTACGTC. Protein: CASSLDGSYEQYV. V and J are TRBV5-1 and TRBJ2-7; no reliable D call. Germline CDR1 is SGHRS and CDR2 is YFSETQ. Trimming cost V 4 bases and J 0 bases, with 8 bases left between them. CDR3 size: 13 residues.

This clonotype was detected only a few times. Written as DNA, the CDR3 is TGTGCCAGCAGTGAGGGCAAGCGCGCCATAAATGAGCAGTTCTTC. Its protein product is CASSEGKRAINEQFF. V and J are TRBV2 and TRBJ2-1; D call uncertain. V shed 3 bases and J shed 7 bases, with 16 bases lying between them. CDR3 length equals 15 residues. Per germline, CDR1 SNHLY and CDR2 FYNNEI.

There are a few counts of this clonotype. V usage is TRBV11-2 and J usage is TRBJ2-7; D may be TRBD2 (5 bases). The CDR3 is 14 residues long. Germline-derived CDR1 and CDR2 are SGHAT and FQNNGV. Trimming took off 4 bases at V and 5 bases at J, with 15 bases between the two ends. The CDR3 protein is CASSSGEWRNEQYF. DNA of the CDR3: TGTGCCAGCAGCTCCGGGGAGTGGCGAAACGAGCAGTACTTC.

The genes are TRBV2 and TRBJ1-2; D is unclear. Trimming shortened V by 10 bases and J by 8 bases, and 23 bases separated the two germline ends. CDR1 SNHLY and CDR2 FYNNEI come from the germline V gene. The CDR3 sequence is 14 residues long. The CDR3 loop is CATPSGIKAEGYTF. The CDR3 nucleotides are TGTGCCACCCCCTCGGGAATCAAGGCGGAGGGCTACACCTTC.

CDR3 sequence (DNA): TGTGCCAGCAGGCCACTCCTAGCGGATCAAGAGACCCAGTACTTC. The encoded protein is CASRPLLADQETQYF. The V gene is TRBV3-1, the J gene TRBJ2-5; 7 bases line up with TRBD2. Germline assignment: CDR1 LGHDT and CDR2 YNNKEL (reference sequence). The CDR3 is 15 residues long. J was trimmed by 2 bases and V by 6 bases; bases with no gene match: 9.

This clonotype was detected ten times or more. The chain combines TRBV5-1 with TRBJ2-1; 9 bases fit TRBD2. With V trimmed by 0 bases and J by 4 bases, 8 bases remained unmatched. The CDR3 spans 17 residues. Looked up from germline, CDR1 is SGHRS and CDR2 is YFSETQ. CDR3 nucleotide sequence: TGCGCCAGCAGCTTGGTAACTGGGAGCGGGGGGTACAATGAGCAGTTCTTC. Protein sequence: CASSLVTGSGGYNEQFF.

Ten or more counts support this clonotype. The genes are TRBV7-3 and TRBJ1-1, with 9 bases identical to TRBD1. The V gene's germline CDR1 is SGHTA and CDR2 FQGTGA. The CDR3 is 13 residues long. V was clipped by 2 bases and J by 11 bases; unmatched bases: 6. The CDR3 DNA is TGTGCCAGCAGCTTATGGGGACAGGGACGGGCTTTCTTT. The encoded protein is CASSLWGQGRAFF.

The J gene is TRBJ2-3, the V gene TRBV7-9, with 11 bases fitting TRBD2. This CDR3 is built from 15 residues. Germline V gene lookup returns CDR1 SEHNR and CDR2 FQNEAQ (reference sequence). V lost 5 bases and J lost 1; bases outside the gene matches: 2. The CDR3 reads CASSRGLAGTDTQYF. CDR3 in DNA: TGTGCCAGCAGCCGGGGACTAGCGGGCACAGATACGCAGTATTTT.

The chain links TRBV11-2 to TRBJ1-2; no reliable D call. Trimming cost V 7 bases and J 2 bases, with 14 bases left between them. Germline V gene sequence: CDR1 SGHAT, CDR2 FQNNGV. This CDR3 spans 14 amino acids. CDR3 loop: CASTDQRLNYGYTF. CDR3 DNA sequence: TGTGCCAGCACCGACCAGCGCCTGAACTATGGCTACACCTTC.

The chain recombines TRBV27 with TRBJ2-1, with 14 bases matching TRBD2. J lost 9 bases, V lost 6 bases, and 7 bases had no gene match. This CDR3 has 15 amino acids. Germline CDR1 is MNHEY and CDR2 is SMNVEV (reference sequence). The CDR3 here is CASSHGTSGSSEQFF. The CDR3 region has the DNA TGTGCCAGCAGCCACGGGACTAGCGGGAGTAGTGAGCAGTTCTTC.

Many counts were recorded for this clonotype. The chain carries TRBV13 and TRBJ2-7; no reliable D call. The V end was cut by 3 bases, the J end by 5 bases, with 14 bases between. Germline CDR1 PRHDT, CDR2 FYEKMQ (reference sequence). The CDR3 contains 14 residues. Here the CDR3 reads CASSFSGVSDEQYF. CDR3 nucleotides: TGTGCCAGCAGCTTTTCGGGTGTAAGCGACGAGCAGTACTTC.

This clonotype was counted between two and nine times. The chain has TRBV28 and TRBJ2-1; perhaps TRBD2 as D (7 bases). CDR3 size: 15 residues. Germline-derived CDR1 and CDR2 are MDHEN and SYDVKM. The V end was cut by 4 bases, the J end by 9 bases, with 19 bases between. CDR3 residues: CASSSLGGGPPEQFF. The CDR3, as DNA: TGTGCCAGCAGTTCCCTTGGGGGGGGGCCCCCTGAGCAGTTCTTC.

The gene calls are TRBV27 and TRBJ2-1, with 15 bases that match TRBD2. Trimming removed 10 bases from V and 4 bases from J; junction bases left unmatched: 5. The CDR3 runs 15 residues. CDR1 and CDR2 from the germline V gene are MNHEY and SMNVEV (reference sequence). The CDR3 here is CATRTSGREYNEQFF. The CDR3 region has the DNA TGTGCCACCCGGACTAGCGGGAGGGAGTACAATGAGCAGTTCTTC.

This clonotype occurred many times. The V call is TRBV10-3, the J call TRBJ2-3, with TRBD1 as a possible D gene (5 bases). Deletions cut 3 bases from V and 4 bases from J, with 14 bases between. The CDR3 sequence is 15 residues long. Germline loops: CDR1 ENHRY, CDR2 SYGVKD. Written as DNA, the CDR3 is TGTGCCATCAGTGAAGGGGCGACGGGCGCAGATACGCAGTATTTT. Translated: CAISEGATGADTQYF.

This clonotype came up a few times. The germline gene is not matched at one end of the junction; a read error may be the cause. The genes are TRBV5-1 and TRBJ2-1; 10 bases map to TRBD2. CDR3 length equals 18 residues. Germline V CDR1 and CDR2: SGHRS, YFSETQ. The CDR3 protein is CASSFRLAGKSSYNEQIF. The CDR3 nucleotides are TGCGCCAGCAGCTTTCGACTAGCGGGCAAGAGCTCCTACAATGAGCAGATCTTC.

The chain employs TRBV10-3 and TRBJ2-1; D is tentatively TRBD1 or TRBD2 (6 bases each). The CDR3 has 15 amino acids. The germline V gene encodes CDR1 ENHRY and CDR2 SYGVKD. The V and J ends lost 2 bases and 4 bases respectively, with 12 bases between them. The CDR3 DNA follows: TGTGCCATCAGTGAGCGGGGGCGAGGGTACAATGAGCAGTTCTTC. Translation gives CAISERGRGYNEQFF.

This clonotype has a handful of counts. This chain connects TRBV11-2 to TRBJ1-1; D is uncertain. V shed 1 base and J shed 4 bases, with 13 bases lying between them. The CDR3 is 15 amino acids. CDR1 is SGHAT and CDR2 is FQNNGV in the germline V gene. The CDR3 reads CASSLGSAGITEAFF. CDR3 bases: TGTGCCAGCAGCTTAGGATCGGCGGGGATCACTGAAGCTTTCTTT.

This chain uses TRBV10-3 with TRBJ2-1, with TRBD1 as a possible D gene (6 bases). The V end lost 4 bases, the J end lost 9 bases, and 22 bases lay between the germline ends. The CDR3 totals 16 residues. The germline gives CDR1 ENHRY, CDR2 SYGVKD. The CDR3: CAISVDPTGSSSEQFF. CDR3 nucleotide sequence: TGTGCCATCAGTGTTGATCCGACAGGATCCTCCAGTGAGCAGTTCTTC.

The J gene is TRBJ2-2, the V gene TRBV6-1; 8 bases align to TRBD2. The CDR3 runs 14 residues. With 8 bases clipped from V and 5 bases from J, the junction kept 7 bases outside the gene matches. Germline loops: CDR1 MNHNS, CDR2 SASEGT. In DNA form, the CDR3 reads TGTGCCAGCCGACCGGGGGGGCTGACCGGGGAGCTGTTTTTT. Protein: CASRPGGLTGELFF.

This clonotype was counted only a few times. The chain couples TRBV5-6 to TRBJ1-2, with D tentatively TRBD1 (5 bases). Germline lookup yields CDR1 SGHDT and CDR2 YYEEEE. Deletions cut 6 bases from V and 14 bases from J, with 20 bases between. The CDR3 sequence is 12 residues long. CDR3 region: CASTYHQGFLTF. The CDR3 DNA is TGTGCCAGCACCTACCACCAGGGATTCCTAACCTTC.

This clonotype was observed a handful of times. The chain uses TRBV5-1 and TRBJ1-2; a possible D gene is TRBD1 (5 bases). The CDR3 spans 14 residues. Germline assignment: CDR1 SGHRS and CDR2 YFSETQ. The V and J ends lost 2 bases and 3 bases respectively, with 11 bases between them. DNA of the CDR3: TGCGCCAGCAGCTTTGAGGGGTCTTACTATGGCTACACCTTC. Its translation: CASSFEGSYYGYTF. Combining the CDR3 with reference TRBV5-1 and TRBJ1-2 gives the whole variable domain KAGVTQTPRYLIKTRGQQVTLSCSPISGHRSVSWYQQTPGQGLQFLFEYFSETQRNKGNFPGRFSGRQFSNSRSEMNVSTLELGDSALYLCASSFEGSYYGYTFGSGTRLTVV.